One sample yielded the 17 T cell receptor beta chains listed below, sequenced in a study of CD8 T cells in Susac syndrome. Reverse transcription of roughly 0.5 to 1 ug RNA used random hexamers. TCRdb itself ran the immunoSEQ multiplex PCR reads through MiXCR, one entry per CDR3 protein. Of approximately 140,000 distinct CDR3 sequences in the sample, around 75% were seen once. Sequencing was performed on CD8+ T cells from PBMCs. These TCRs come from a human donor with multiple sclerosis.

V is TRBV12-3 or TRBV12-4 and J is TRBJ2-1; 8 bases align to TRBD2. The CDR3 contains 15 residues. Trimming cost V 6 bases and J 4 bases; bases outside gene matches: 8. The CDR3 protein is CASRSGASGYNEQFF. The DNA for the CDR3 is TGTGCCAGCAGGTCAGGGGCTAGCGGGTACAATGAGCAGTTCTTC.

CDR3 amino acids: CASSIGAGHLLGGNTIYF. The CDR3 nucleotides are TGTGCCAGTAGTATCGGGGCAGGTCACCTTCTAGGTGGAAACACCATATATTTT. The rearrangement links TRBV19 to TRBJ1-3, with D perhaps TRBD1 (5 bases). V was trimmed by 3 bases and J by 3 bases, leaving 21 bases between them. The germline gives CDR1 LNHDA, CDR2 SQIVND (reference sequence). CDR3 length: 18 amino acids.

The rearrangement links TRBV24-1 to TRBJ1-1; the D is unclear. Trimming pared 9 bases from V and 7 bases from J, leaving 14 bases between. The CDR3 is 12 amino acids. Germline CDR1 and CDR2: KGHDR and SFDVKD. The CDR3 here is CATGLSTGEAFF. The DNA of the CDR3 is TGTGCCACCGGCCTATCTACTGGTGAAGCTTTCTTT.

The chain joins TRBV12-3 or TRBV12-4 to TRBJ1-1; 10 bases line up with TRBD1. V shed 5 bases and J 4 bases; nucleotides not matched to a gene: 4. CDR3 size: 14 residues. CDR3 in amino acids: CASSPGTGVTEAFF. The DNA for the CDR3 is TGTGCCAGCAGTCCCGGGACAGGGGTCACTGAAGCTTTCTTT.

A few counts support this clonotype. The rearrangement uses TRBV6-1 and TRBJ2-2; TRBD1 might be the D (6 bases). The ends were cut back, 8 bases at V and 3 bases at J, with 16 bases in the middle. This CDR3 has 15 residues. Germline CDR1 and CDR2: MNHNS and SASEGT. In nucleotides, the CDR3 is TGTGCCAGCGAAAGGGAACAGGGAGACACCGGGGAGCTGTTTTTT. Translation gives CASEREQGDTGELFF.

The sample holds a few counts of this clonotype. The chain recombines TRBV27 with TRBJ2-7; no clear D. The V gene's germline CDR1 is MNHEY and CDR2 SMNVEV (reference sequence). V was shortened by 3 bases and J by 5 bases, with 5 bases between the two germline ends. CDR3 length: 11 amino acids. Here the CDR3 reads CASSLGNEQYF. The CDR3 nucleotides are TGTGCCAGCAGTTTGGGCAACGAGCAGTACTTC.

The gene calls are TRBV7-2 and TRBJ1-5; a possible D gene is TRBD1 (5 bases). This CDR3 has 17 residues. Between the trimmed V and J ends, which lost 5 bases and 1 base, there was a span of 18 bases. Germline loops: CDR1 SGHTA, CDR2 FQGNSA. The CDR3 DNA reads as TGTGCCAGCAGCAATTATCCTCCGACAGAAAGCAATCAGCCCCAGCATTTT. As protein: CASSNYPPTESNQPQHF. Variable domain in full (rest from reference TRBV7-2 and TRBJ1-5): GAGVSQSPSNKVTEKGKDVELRCDPISGHTALYWYRQSLGQGLEFLIYFQGNSAPDKSGLPSDRFSAERTGGSVSTLTIQRTQQEDSAVYLCASSNYPPTESNQPQHFGDGTRLSIL.

V is TRBV5-1 and J is TRBJ2-3; maybe TRBD2 (6 bases). This CDR3 is built from 17 residues. Germline V CDR1 and CDR2: SGHRS, YFSETQ. V shed 0 bases and J shed 0 bases, with 14 bases lying between them. The CDR3, as DNA: TGCGCCAGCAGCTTGGCCGCGAGGGGAGGTAGCACAGATACGCAGTATTTT. Translating gives CASSLAARGGSTDTQYF.

In its sample, this clonotype was seen a few times. This chain connects TRBV13 to TRBJ2-7; D gene ambiguous. The V gene's germline CDR1 is PRHDT and CDR2 FYEKMQ (reference sequence). V lost 6 bases to trimming and J lost 2 bases, with 11 bases between them. CDR3 length equals 13 residues. The CDR3 spells CASSESWAYEQYV. The CDR3 DNA follows: TGTGCCAGCAGTGAATCGTGGGCCTACGAGCAGTACGTC.

This clonotype was observed a few times. CDR3 in amino acids: CASKSWDLSYNEQFF. The CDR3 DNA follows: TGTGCCAGCAAGAGTTGGGACCTTTCCTACAATGAGCAGTTCTTC. This rearrangement joins TRBV2 to TRBJ2-1; D may correspond to TRBD1 or TRBD2 (5 bases each). The CDR3 runs to 15 residues. Trimming cost V 7 bases and J 1 base, with 14 bases left between them. Germline V lookup: CDR1 SNHLY, CDR2 FYNNEI.

The chain recombines TRBV9 with TRBJ1-1; D gene uncertain. CDR3 length equals 14 residues. The V end lost 0 bases, the J end lost 3 bases, and 9 bases lay between the germline ends. Per germline, CDR1 SGDLS and CDR2 YYNGEE. The CDR3 sequence is CASSVGSRDTEAFF. CDR3 in DNA: TGTGCCAGCAGCGTAGGATCAAGGGACACTGAAGCTTTCTTT.

The CDR3 region has the DNA TGTGCCAGCAGTCTCCGGACAGCCTATGTGGGGTATGGCTACACCTTC. It codes for CASSLRTAYVGYGYTF. The J gene is TRBJ1-2, the V gene TRBV28; D perhaps matches TRBD1 (6 bases). The V end was cut by 5 bases, the J end by 5 bases, with 21 bases between. Germline V lookup: CDR1 MDHEN, CDR2 SYDVKM. The CDR3 extends over 16 amino acids.

This chain uses TRBV7-9 with TRBJ2-1; the D is unclear. V dropped 5 bases and J dropped 3 bases, with 11 bases sitting between them. Germline V gene lookup returns CDR1 SEHNR and CDR2 FQNEAQ (reference sequence). The CDR3 consists of 14 residues. CDR3 bases: TGTGCCAGCAGCCCGATGCTAGACTACAATGAGCAGTTCTTC. It translates to CASSPMLDYNEQFF.

This chain links TRBV29-1 with TRBJ2-1; D remains unclear. The ends were cut back, 4 bases at V and 6 bases at J, with 10 bases in the middle. CDR1 and CDR2 from the germline V gene are SQVTM and ANQGSEA. The CDR3 length is 12 residues. The CDR3 sequence is CSVAVGLNEQFF. The CDR3 DNA sequence: TGCAGCGTTGCGGTAGGGCTCAATGAGCAGTTCTTC.

This sequence joins TRBV20-1 and TRBJ2-7; 9 nucleotides align to TRBD1. V trimming: 6 bases; J trimming: 0 bases; junction bases outside the gene matches: 6. Germline CDR1 DFQATT, CDR2 SNEGSKA (reference sequence). The CDR3 contains 14 residues. In nucleotides, the CDR3 is TGCAGTGCCAAAGGGACAGGGCACTCCTACGAGCAGTACTTC. This sequence encodes CSAKGTGHSYEQYF.

This clonotype was detected a few times. The V and J genes are TRBV7-9 and TRBJ2-7, with a possible D match to TRBD1 (6 bases). The germline V gene encodes CDR1 SEHNR and CDR2 FQNEAQ (reference sequence). CDR3 length equals 12 residues. V lost 6 bases and J lost 4, with 10 bases in between. The CDR3 nucleotides read TGTGCCAGCAGGAAGGACAGTTACGAGCAGTACTTC. Encoded protein: CASRKDSYEQYF.

The gene calls are TRBV2 and TRBJ2-7; D is uncertain. Trimming left V 6 bases short and J 3 bases short, with 15 bases between. The germline V gene has CDR1 SNHLY and CDR2 FYNNEI. This CDR3 contains 14 residues. The CDR3 sequence: CASRAPWSIYEQYF. CDR3 bases: TGTGCCAGCAGGGCGCCGTGGTCGATCTACGAGCAGTACTTC.